This entry describes one T cell receptor beta chain. Its antigen remains unknown. The source of the sample is a study of cytomegalovirus exposure and HLA in healthy donors. Study-level findings and limits: A further, later analysis showed that HLA-associated TCR beta chains (compared with equally common others) were more clonally expanded. As a later analysis revealed, most CMV-associated TCR beta chains appeared HLA-restricted.

Germline CDR1 is LGHNA and CDR2 is YNFKEQ. V lost 4 bases and J lost 8; bases outside the gene matches: 5. The CDR3 consists of 14 residues. PCR amplification relied on 60 Vbeta primers (plus 13 Jbeta primers). Here immunoSEQ multiplex PCR was the method, and the copy in TCRdb shows in-frame clones only, minus some. The repertoire holds about 140,000 clones, with over 75% as singletons. This sequence was found in a woman aged 45 to 65 in good health and CMV-seropositive. Input material: PBMCs. The chain uses TRBV4-2 and TRBJ2-3, with 11 bases fitting TRBD2. As DNA, the CDR3 is TGTGCCAGCAGCCCTGGGCTAGCGGGGGGTACGCAGTATTTT. This gives the protein CASSPGLAGGTQYF.